The 10 T cell receptor beta chains in this list originate from one sample, sequenced in a study of shared clonotypes between healthy human individuals. Libraries were prepared by immunoSEQ multiplex PCR; TCRdb keeps only in-frame clonotypes and omits some of them. The repertoire has about 2 million clones, roughly 94% of them found once; the top ten carry 0.1% to 0.15%. Sequenced input: naive CD4+ T cells sorted from blood. Subset defined: CD45RA+ positively selected. These receptors were obtained from a man aged 18 to 29 in good health.

The chain is built from TRBV6-6 and TRBJ1-1, with D unclear. Trimming shortened V by 6 bases and J by 4 bases, and 3 bases separated the two germline ends. Per germline, CDR1 MNHNY and CDR2 SVGAGI (reference sequence). The CDR3 covers 10 residues. The CDR3 bases are TGTGCCAGCAGCACCACTGAAGCTTTCTTT. Amino acids: CASSTTEAFF.

A single count supports this clone. The chain is built from TRBV7-9 and TRBJ2-1; 8 nucleotides agree with TRBD1. This CDR3 comprises 13 residues. Looked up from germline, CDR1 is SEHNR and CDR2 is FQNEAQ (reference sequence). J gave up 9 bases and V 1 base, and 2 bases lay outside the gene matches. In nucleotides, the CDR3 is TGTGCCAGCAGCTTAGACAGGGGGACTGAGCAGTTCTTC. Protein sequence: CASSLDRGTEQFF.

V gene TRBV9 combines with J gene TRBJ2-1, with unresolved D. This CDR3 comprises 16 residues. The V and J ends lost 0 bases and 2 bases respectively, with 12 bases between them. Per the germline V gene, CDR1 is SGDLS and CDR2 is YYNGEE. The CDR3 spells CASSVAPALTYNEQFF. The DNA for the CDR3 is TGTGCCAGCAGCGTAGCCCCAGCCTTAACCTACAATGAGCAGTTCTTC.

The V call is TRBV9, the J call TRBJ2-5; 7 nucleotides agree with TRBD2. The V segment lost 3 bases and the J segment 5 bases; nucleotides outside the gene matches: 4. The length of the CDR3 is 13 residues. Per the germline V gene, CDR1 is SGDLS and CDR2 is YYNGEE. This chain's CDR3 is CASSGGRAETQYF. The CDR3 DNA reads TGTGCCAGCAGCGGAGGGAGGGCGGAGACCCAGTACTTC.

This clone was recorded a few times. The rearrangement uses TRBV29-1 and TRBJ2-7; D may be TRBD2 (5 bases). V lost 5 bases, J lost 3 bases, and 14 bases lay in between. The CDR3 contains 13 residues. CDR1 is SQVTM and CDR2 is ANQGSEA in the germline V gene. CDR3 nucleotide sequence: TGCAGCGTTCGGCCCTTTGAGGGCTACGAGCAGTACTTC. Amino acid sequence: CSVRPFEGYEQYF.

The chain is built from TRBV6-5 and TRBJ2-7; D unclear. This CDR3 region has 14 residues. Germline CDR1 and CDR2: MNHEY and SVGAGI. The V gene lost 3 bases and the J gene lost 3 bases, with 12 bases spanning the gap. CDR3 sequence (DNA): TGTGCCAGCAGTTATAATCCCGGCGACTACGAGCAGTACTTC. Amino acids: CASSYNPGDYEQYF.

The gene calls are TRBV5-8 and TRBJ1-2, with no clear D. CDR3 length equals 15 residues. Germline CDR1 reads SGHTS; CDR2 reads YDEGEE. Trimming left V 6 bases short and J 0 bases short, with 15 bases between. CDR3 coding DNA: TGTGCCAGCAAGCGTACATTAATCCCTAACTATGGCTACACCTTC. Its protein is CASKRTLIPNYGYTF.

V gene TRBV6-6 combines with J gene TRBJ2-7; 10 nucleotides line up with TRBD2. This CDR3 contains 16 residues. Germline trimming cut 6 bases from V and 6 bases from J; bases unmatched to any gene: 14. The germline V gene has CDR1 MNHNY and CDR2 SVGAGI (reference sequence). In DNA, the CDR3 is TGTGCCAGCAGGGCCCTAGCGGGAGAAAAGCCTGTCGAGCAGTACTTC. Translating it yields CASRALAGEKPVEQYF.

The chain recombines TRBV6-4 with TRBJ1-6; no firm D call. CDR3 size: 15 residues. Germline CDR1 and CDR2: MRHNA and SNTAGT. Trimming shortened V by 2 bases and J by 6 bases, and 11 bases separated the two germline ends. CDR3 in DNA: TGTGCCAGCAGTGACCACGGATCGAGTAATTCACCCCTCCACTTT. Translation gives CASSDHGSSNSPLHF.

J is TRBJ1-2 and V is TRBV28; D uncertain. The CDR3 spans 12 residues. Germline V gene sequence: CDR1 MDHEN, CDR2 SYDVKM. Trimming removed 6 bases from V and 4 bases from J, with 9 bases in between. The CDR3 DNA reads TGTGCCAGCAGCACTGAGTTCTATGGCTACACCTTC. Its protein is CASSTEFYGYTF.